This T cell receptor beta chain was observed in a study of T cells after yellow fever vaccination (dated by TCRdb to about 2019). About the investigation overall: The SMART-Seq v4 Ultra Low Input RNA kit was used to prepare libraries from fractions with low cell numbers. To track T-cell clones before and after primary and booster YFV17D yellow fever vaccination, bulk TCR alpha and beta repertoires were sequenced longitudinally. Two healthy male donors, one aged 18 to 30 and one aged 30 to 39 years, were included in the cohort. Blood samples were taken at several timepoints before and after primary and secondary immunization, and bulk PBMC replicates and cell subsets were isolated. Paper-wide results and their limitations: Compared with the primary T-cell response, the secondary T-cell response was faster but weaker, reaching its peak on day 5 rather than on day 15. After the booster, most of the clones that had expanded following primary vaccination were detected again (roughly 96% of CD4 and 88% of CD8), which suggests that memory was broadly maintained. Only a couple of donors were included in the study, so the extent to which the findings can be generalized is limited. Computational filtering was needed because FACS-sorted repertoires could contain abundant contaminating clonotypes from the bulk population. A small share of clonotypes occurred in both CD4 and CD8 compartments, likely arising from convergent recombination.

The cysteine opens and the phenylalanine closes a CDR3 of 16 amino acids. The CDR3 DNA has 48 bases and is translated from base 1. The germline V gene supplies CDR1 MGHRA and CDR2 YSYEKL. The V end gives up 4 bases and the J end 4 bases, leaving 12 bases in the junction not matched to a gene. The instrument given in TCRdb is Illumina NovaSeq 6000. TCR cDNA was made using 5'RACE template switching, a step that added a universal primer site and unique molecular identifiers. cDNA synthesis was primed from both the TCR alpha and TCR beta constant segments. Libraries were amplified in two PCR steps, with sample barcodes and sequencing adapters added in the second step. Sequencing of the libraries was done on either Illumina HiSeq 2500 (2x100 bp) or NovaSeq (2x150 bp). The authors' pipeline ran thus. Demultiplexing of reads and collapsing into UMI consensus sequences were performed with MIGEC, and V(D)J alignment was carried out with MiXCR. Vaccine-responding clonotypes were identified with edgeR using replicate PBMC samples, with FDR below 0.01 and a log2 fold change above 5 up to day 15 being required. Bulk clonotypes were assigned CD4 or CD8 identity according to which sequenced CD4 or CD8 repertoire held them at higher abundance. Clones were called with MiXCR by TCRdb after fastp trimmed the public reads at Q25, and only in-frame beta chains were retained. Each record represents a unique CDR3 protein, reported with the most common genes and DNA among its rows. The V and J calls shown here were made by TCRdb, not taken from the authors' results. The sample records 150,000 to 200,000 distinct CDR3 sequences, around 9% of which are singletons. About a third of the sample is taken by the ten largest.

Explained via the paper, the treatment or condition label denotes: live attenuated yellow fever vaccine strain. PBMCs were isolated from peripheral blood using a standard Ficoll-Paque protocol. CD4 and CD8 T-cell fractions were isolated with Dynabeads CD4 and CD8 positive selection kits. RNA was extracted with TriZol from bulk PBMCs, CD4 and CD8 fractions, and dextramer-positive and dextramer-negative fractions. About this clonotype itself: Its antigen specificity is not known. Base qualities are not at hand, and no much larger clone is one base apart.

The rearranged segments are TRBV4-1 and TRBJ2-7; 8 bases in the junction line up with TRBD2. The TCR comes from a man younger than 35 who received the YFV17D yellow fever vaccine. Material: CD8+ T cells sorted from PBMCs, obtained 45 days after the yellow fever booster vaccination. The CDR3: CASSPPGRGGLYEQYF. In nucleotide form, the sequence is TGCGCCAGCAGCCCACCCGGGAGGGGGGGCCTATACGAGCAGTACTTC.